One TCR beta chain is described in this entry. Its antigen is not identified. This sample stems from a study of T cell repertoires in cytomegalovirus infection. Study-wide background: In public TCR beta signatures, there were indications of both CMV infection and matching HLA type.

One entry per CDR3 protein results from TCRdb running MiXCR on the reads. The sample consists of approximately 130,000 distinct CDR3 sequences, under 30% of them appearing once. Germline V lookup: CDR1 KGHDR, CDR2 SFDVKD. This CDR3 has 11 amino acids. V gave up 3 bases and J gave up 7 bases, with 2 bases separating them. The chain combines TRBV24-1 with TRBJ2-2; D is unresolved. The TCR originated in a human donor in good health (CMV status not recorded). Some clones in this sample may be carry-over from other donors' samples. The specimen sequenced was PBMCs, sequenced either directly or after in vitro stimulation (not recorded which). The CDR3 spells CATSDDGELFF. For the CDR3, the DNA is TGTGCCACCAGTGATGACGGGGAGCTGTTTTTT.